The rows below give T cell receptor beta chains drawn from one sample of a study of tumor and adjacent non-tumor tissue in lung cancer. TCRdb reanalysed the multiplex PCR reads using MiXCR and keeps one entry per CDR3 protein. The profile shows about 80,000 distinct CDR3 sequences, 65% to 90% of them singletons. Sequenced material: lung tumor tissue. The receptors derive from a woman aged 45-59 years with non-small cell lung cancer. The CDR3 runs from the conserved cysteine through the conserved F or W.

TRBJ2-3 | TRBV20-1 | 14 | CSGAVTSMIDTQYF
TRBJ2-5 | TRBV28 | 18 | CANSLVGDPTSRGETQYF
TRBJ1-1 | TRBV6-1 | 14 | CASSFDRAPFRAFF
TRBJ1-5 | TRBV11-2 | 13 | CTSSLEIWQPQHF
TRBJ2-7 | TRBV20-1 | 13 | CSDNGSDYYEQYF
TRBJ2-1 | TRBV15 | 15 | CATSRAPVGTNEQFF
TRBJ2-5 | TRBV4-1 | 15 | CASSQGEGSGETKYF
TRBJ2-7 | TRBV12-3/TRBV12-4 | 14 | CANSFSTGLVKQYF
TRBJ2-7 | TRBV20-1 | 15 | CSVKSGWTGAYERYF
TRBJ1-1 | TRBV11-2 | 12 | CATSLVLTEAFF
TRBJ2-7 | TRBV28 | 15 | CANSLPGTSVGEQYF
TRBJ1-3 | TRBV4-1 | 13 | CGSSPGVGNTIYF
TRBJ2-3 | TRBV28 | 16 | CVSGLAGTPSTDTQYF
TRBJ1-1 | TRBV20-1 | 13 | CSVWTGRETEAFF
TRBJ1-1 | TRBV6-5 | 14 | CACSEIGVSTEAFF
TRBJ2-1 | TRBV20-1 | 14 | CSDRTSGQGYEQFF
TRBJ2-7 | TRBV20-1 | 13 | CSARGRVSYVQYF
TRBJ2-4 | TRBV6-1 | 15 | CASRGDSLGKNIQYF
TRBJ2-1 | TRBV20-1 | 13 | CSASKVRTNEQFF
TRBJ2-3 | TRBV7-9 | 12 | CANSGPRDTQYF
TRBJ2-3 | TRBV4-1 | 15 | CARSQDKRNTDTQYF
TRBJ2-7 | TRBV5-1 | 14 | CASSLRGEVYEQYF
TRBJ1-2 | TRBV4-3 | 14 | CAGSQVLGDYGYTF
TRBJ1-2 | TRBV12-3/TRBV12-4 | 14 | CASDPGGGGYGYTF
TRBJ2-3 | TRBV24-1 | 13 | CATSDIRSDTQYF
TRBJ1-5 | TRBV20-1 | 15 | CSARSGSNSNQPQDF
TRBJ1-3 | TRBV6-2/TRBV6-3 | 14 | CASRSGNSRNTIYF
TRBJ2-6 | TRBV11-2 | 15 | CASSSLSSGANILTF
TRBJ2-5 | TRBV4-2 | 15 | CTSSQVYGGGETQYF
TRBJ1-1 | TRBV6-2/TRBV6-3 | 13 | CASSYSEITEAFF
TRBJ2-7 | TRBV5-6 | 12 | CATRYRGTEQYF
TRBJ1-2 | TRBV20-1 | 13 | CIVRDTLNYGYTF
TRBJ2-7 | TRBV20-1 | 15 | CSARSAICLAYEQYF
TRBJ2-1 | TRBV6-1 | 12 | CASTEDGYEQFF
TRBJ1-6 | TRBV20-1 | 20 | CSTRRIRVVSRAEQGLSLHF
TRBJ2-7 | TRBV5-1 | 15 | CASSLERGRNYEQYF
TRBJ2-7 | TRBV20-1 | 13 | CSGVGGGKSEQYF
TRBJ2-1 | TRBV28 | 16 | CASSQRTSGSYNEQFF
TRBJ2-2 | TRBV5-4 | 15 | CASSMGTEGRGEQFF
TRBJ2-6 | TRBV11-2 | 14 | CASGSKYGANVLTF
TRBJ2-1 | TRBV29-1 | 16 | CSVEDRHRGSYNEHFF
TRBJ2-1 | TRBV29-1 | 11 | CSIGVRSGQFF
TRBJ2-7 | TRBV20-1 | 14 | CSADSTGIRREQYF
TRBJ2-1 | TRBV7-8 | 18 | CARSPGTCGRAFFNEQFF
TRBJ2-7 | TRBV4-1 | 15 | CASSQYPGSAYEQYF
TRBJ2-3 | TRBV20-1 | 15 | CSASNSAMLEDTQYF
TRBJ2-3 | TRBV6-2/TRBV6-3 | 16 | CASSYAGREATDTHYF
TRBJ2-1 | TRBV11-2 | 15 | CASSYMAGGDNEQFF
TRBJ2-4 | TRBV6-1 | 15 | CASSEASGQINIRYF
TRBJ2-1 | TRBV20-1 | 15 | CSPRFRDRGYHEQFF
TRBJ2-3 | TRBV4-2 | 14 | CASRLALAGDKQYF
TRBJ1-2 | TRBV12-3/TRBV12-4 | 12 | CASSPPGYGYTF